Listed here is a single T cell receptor (beta chain). Unique molecular identifiers featured in how the TCRbeta library was prepared. Each CDR3 protein is one row after TCRdb ran MiXCR on the PCR reads. The data show about 580,000 distinct CDR3 sequences, more than 20% seen once. J gave up 6 bases and V 4 bases, and 10 bases lay outside the gene matches. Germline CDR1 is MNHNS and CDR2 is SASEGT. The CDR3 is made up of 17 amino acids. The entry originates in a study of T-cell reconstitution after alpha-beta-depleted transplantation in children. The sequences come from PBMCs, mostly from graft donor cells, collected 360 days after TCRalphabeta/CD19-depleted stem cell transplant. The V call is TRBV6-1, the J call TRBJ1-6; 9 positions match TRBD1. This clonotype was obtained from a boy under two years old who had a stem cell transplant for acute myeloid leukemia, so the T cells may come from the graft donor. CDR3 DNA: TGTGCCAGCAGTGGGGTTAGGACAGGGGTCCTTAATTCACCCCTCCACTTT. Translation: CASSGVRTGVLNSPLHF.